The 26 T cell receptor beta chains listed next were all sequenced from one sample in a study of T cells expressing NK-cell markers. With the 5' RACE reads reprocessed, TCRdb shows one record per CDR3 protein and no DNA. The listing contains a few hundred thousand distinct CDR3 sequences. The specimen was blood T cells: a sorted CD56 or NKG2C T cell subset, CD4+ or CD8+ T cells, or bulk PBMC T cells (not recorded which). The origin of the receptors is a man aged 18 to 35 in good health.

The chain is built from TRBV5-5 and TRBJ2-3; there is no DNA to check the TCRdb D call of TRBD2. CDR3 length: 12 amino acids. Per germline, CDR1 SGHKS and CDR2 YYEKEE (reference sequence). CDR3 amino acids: CASGSHEYTQYF.

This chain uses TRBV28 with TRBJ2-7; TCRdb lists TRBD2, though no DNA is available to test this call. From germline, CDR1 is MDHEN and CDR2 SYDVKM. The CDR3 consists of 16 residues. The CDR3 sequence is CASRGTSGRQGYEQYF.

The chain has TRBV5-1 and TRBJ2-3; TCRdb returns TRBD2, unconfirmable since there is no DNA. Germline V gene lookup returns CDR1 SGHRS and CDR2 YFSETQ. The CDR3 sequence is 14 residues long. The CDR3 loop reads CASFGGSTKDTQYF.

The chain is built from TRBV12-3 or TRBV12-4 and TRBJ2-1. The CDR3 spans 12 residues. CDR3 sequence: CASSFGLVEQFF.

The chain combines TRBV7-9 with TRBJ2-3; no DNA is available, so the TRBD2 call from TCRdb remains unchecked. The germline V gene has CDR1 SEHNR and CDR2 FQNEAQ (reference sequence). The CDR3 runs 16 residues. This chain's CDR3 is CASSWSGGPQADTQYF.

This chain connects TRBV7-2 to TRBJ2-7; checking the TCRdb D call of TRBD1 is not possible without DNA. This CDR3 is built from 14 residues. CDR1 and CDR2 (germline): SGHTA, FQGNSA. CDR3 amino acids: CASSLTGTNYEQYF. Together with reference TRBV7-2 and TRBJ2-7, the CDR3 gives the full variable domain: GAGVSQSPSNKVTEKGKDVELRCDPISGHTALYWYRQSLGQGLEFLIYFQGNSAPDKSGLPSDRFSAERTGGSVSTLTIQRTQQEDSAVYLCASSLTGTNYEQYFGPGTRLTVT.

The CDR3 loop reads CASSWRGNNEQFF. The gene calls are TRBV7-2 and TRBJ2-1. The CDR3 is made up of 13 amino acids. CDR1 and CDR2 (germline): SGHTA, FQGNSA.

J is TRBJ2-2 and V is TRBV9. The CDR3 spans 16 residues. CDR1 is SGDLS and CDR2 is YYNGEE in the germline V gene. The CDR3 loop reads CASTTSPVIGTGELFF.

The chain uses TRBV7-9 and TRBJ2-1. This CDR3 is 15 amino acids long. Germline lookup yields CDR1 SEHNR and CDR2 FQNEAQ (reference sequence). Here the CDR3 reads CASSLVSSTWNEQFF.

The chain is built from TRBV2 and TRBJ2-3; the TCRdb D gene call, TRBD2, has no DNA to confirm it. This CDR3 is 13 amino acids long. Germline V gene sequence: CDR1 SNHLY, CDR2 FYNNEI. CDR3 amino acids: CAKLADGTDTQYF.

The CDR3 sequence is CASSLKSGGLAKNIQYF. V usage is TRBV7-3 and J usage is TRBJ2-4; TCRdb returns TRBD1, unconfirmable since there is no DNA. The germline V gene encodes CDR1 SGHTA and CDR2 FQGTGA. This CDR3 has 17 amino acids.

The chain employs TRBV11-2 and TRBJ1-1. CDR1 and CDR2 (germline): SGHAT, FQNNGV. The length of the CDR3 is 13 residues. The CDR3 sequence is CASSLAIQASAFF.

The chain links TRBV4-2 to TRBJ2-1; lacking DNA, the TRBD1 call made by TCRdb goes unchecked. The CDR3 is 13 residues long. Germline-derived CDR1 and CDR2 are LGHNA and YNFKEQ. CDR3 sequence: CASSQDKGSEQFF.

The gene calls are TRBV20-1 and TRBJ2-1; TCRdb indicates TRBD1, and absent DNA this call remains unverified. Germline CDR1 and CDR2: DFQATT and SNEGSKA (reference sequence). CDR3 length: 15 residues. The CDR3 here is CSARSLGQTHNEQFF.

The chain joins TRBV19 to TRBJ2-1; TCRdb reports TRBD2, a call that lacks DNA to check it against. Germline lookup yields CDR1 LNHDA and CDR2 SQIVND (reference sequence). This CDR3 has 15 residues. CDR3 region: CASSPGVGTNNEQFF.

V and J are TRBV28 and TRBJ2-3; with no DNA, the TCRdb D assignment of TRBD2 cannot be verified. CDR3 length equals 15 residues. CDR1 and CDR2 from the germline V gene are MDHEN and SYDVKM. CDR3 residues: CASSQRRAQINTQYF.

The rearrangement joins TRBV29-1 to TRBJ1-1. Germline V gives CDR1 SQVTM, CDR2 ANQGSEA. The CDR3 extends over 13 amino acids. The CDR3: CSVERASGTEAFF. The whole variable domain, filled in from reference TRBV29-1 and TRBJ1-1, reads SAVISQKPSRDICQRGTSLTIQCQVDSQVTMMFWYRQQPGQSLTLIATANQGSEATYESGFVIDKFPISRPNLTFSTLTVSNMSPEDSSIYLCSVERASGTEAFFGQGTRLTVV.

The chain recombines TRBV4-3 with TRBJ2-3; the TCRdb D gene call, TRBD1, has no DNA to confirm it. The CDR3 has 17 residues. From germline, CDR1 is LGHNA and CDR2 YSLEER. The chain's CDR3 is CASTPEQGEDPPDTQYF.

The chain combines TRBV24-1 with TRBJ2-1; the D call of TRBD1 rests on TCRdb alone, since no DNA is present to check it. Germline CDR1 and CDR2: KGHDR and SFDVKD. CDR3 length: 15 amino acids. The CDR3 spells CATSDGRVIGVEQFF.

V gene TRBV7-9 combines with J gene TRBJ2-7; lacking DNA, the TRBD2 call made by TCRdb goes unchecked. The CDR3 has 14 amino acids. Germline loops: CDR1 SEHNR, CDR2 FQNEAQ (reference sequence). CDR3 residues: CASCEEVYPTKQYF.

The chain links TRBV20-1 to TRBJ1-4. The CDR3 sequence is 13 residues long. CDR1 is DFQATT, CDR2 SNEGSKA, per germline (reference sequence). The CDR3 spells CSAIGPGPEKLFF.

This chain's CDR3 is CASTPPGTNTGELFF. The chain couples TRBV28 to TRBJ2-2; TCRdb designates TRBD1, a call that cannot be tested without DNA. Per the germline V gene, CDR1 is MDHEN and CDR2 is SYDVKM. This CDR3 is built from 15 residues.

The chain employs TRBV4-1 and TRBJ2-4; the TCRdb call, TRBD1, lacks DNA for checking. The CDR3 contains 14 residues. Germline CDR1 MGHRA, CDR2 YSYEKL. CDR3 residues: CASSQGGTDTTQYF.

The CDR3 loop reads CASSVPLQGTYTGELFF. The chain joins TRBV9 to TRBJ2-2; TCRdb's D call, TRBD1, is unchecked because there is no DNA. The CDR3 consists of 17 residues. Germline CDR1 and CDR2: SGDLS and YYNGEE.

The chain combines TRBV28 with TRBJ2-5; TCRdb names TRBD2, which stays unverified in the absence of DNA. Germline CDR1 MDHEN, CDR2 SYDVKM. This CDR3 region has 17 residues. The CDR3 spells CASSLRSLARRQETQYF.

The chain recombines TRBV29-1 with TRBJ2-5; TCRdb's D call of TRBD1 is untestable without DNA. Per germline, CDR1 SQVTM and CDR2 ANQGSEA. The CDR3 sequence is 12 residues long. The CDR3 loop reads CSVEETGPAQYF.